This T cell receptor beta chain comes out of a study of T cell repertoires in cytomegalovirus infection. Study-level information: Matching HLA type, along with CMV infection, was indicated by public TCR beta signatures. Study-wide results and limits: HLA-C-restricted TCR beta clonotypes specific for CMV led the ex vivo response. Based on cumulative public TCR beta family frequency, carriers of CMV plus the relevant HLA were identified.

To note about this clonotype: Its antigen is currently unknown.

TCRdb re-analysed the reads in MiXCR, keeping a single row per CDR3 protein. The table records roughly 630,000 distinct CDR3 sequences, 24% of them present only once. Germline CDR1 MNHEY, CDR2 SVGEGT. This CDR3 spans 16 amino acids. The V gene lost 7 bases and the J gene lost 7 bases, with 23 bases spanning the gap. Sequenced input: CD8+ T cells from PBMCs. This chain uses TRBV6-2 or TRBV6-3 with TRBJ1-5, with a possible D match to TRBD1 (5 bases). This sequence was found in a human donor in good health (CMV status not recorded). Some clones in this sample may be carry-over from other donors' samples. The CDR3: CASNLQETQAGQPQHF. In DNA form, the CDR3 reads TGTGCCAGCAATCTACAAGAAACACAGGCGGGGCAGCCCCAGCATTTT.